This T cell receptor beta chain emerged from a study of early T cells in non-severe SARS-CoV-2 infection. Overall study: Chains were unpaired, as sequencing was done on bulk RNA from unsorted whole blood.

This clonotype appeared a few times. Its antigen is still unknown. In the library, individual cDNA molecules carried attached unique molecular identifiers. TCRdb re-called the 5' RACE reads with MiXCR, one entry per CDR3 protein. The sample lists some 90,000 distinct CDR3 sequences; 15% were seen once. The study's findings and limits: There was a bias toward anti-spike CD8 responses in VDJdb matching, which missed private and CD4 specificities.

The length of the CDR3 is 15 residues. Germline CDR1 reads DFQATT; CDR2 reads SNEGSKA (reference sequence). Trimming took off 3 bases at V and 0 bases at J, with 12 bases between the two ends. This TCR was sampled from an adult who was a healthcare worker with PCR-confirmed SARS-CoV-2 infection or an uninfected control (not recorded which). The rearrangement uses TRBV20-1 and TRBJ2-1; D possibly corresponds to TRBD2 (6 bases). The material sequenced was whole blood. In DNA, the CDR3 is TGCAGTGCTAGTCGTCGGCGGGACTCCTACAATGAGCAGTTCTTC. Translating gives CSASRRRDSYNEQFF.